This TCR beta chain was profiled in a study of T cell changes during pregnancy in multiple sclerosis. TCRdb's table, derived via immunoSEQ multiplex PCR, lists solely in-frame clones and lacks some. The sample includes roughly 69,000 clones, roughly 91% seen only once; the top ten take roughly 1.5%. The CDR3 has 19 residues. This chain joins TRBV1 and TRBJ1-1; the D call in the table, TRBD1, was not verified against the DNA. TRBV1 is a known pseudogene. Sequenced here: peripheral blood, sampled in the third trimester of pregnancy. The receptor's source is a female donor with multiple sclerosis, enrolled in a pregnancy study. CDR3 residues: CTSSQERRGTGMLSTEAFF. The CDR3 DNA reads TGCACCAGCAGCCAAGAGCGTCGTGGGACAGGGATGCTTAGCACTGAAGCTTTCTTT.